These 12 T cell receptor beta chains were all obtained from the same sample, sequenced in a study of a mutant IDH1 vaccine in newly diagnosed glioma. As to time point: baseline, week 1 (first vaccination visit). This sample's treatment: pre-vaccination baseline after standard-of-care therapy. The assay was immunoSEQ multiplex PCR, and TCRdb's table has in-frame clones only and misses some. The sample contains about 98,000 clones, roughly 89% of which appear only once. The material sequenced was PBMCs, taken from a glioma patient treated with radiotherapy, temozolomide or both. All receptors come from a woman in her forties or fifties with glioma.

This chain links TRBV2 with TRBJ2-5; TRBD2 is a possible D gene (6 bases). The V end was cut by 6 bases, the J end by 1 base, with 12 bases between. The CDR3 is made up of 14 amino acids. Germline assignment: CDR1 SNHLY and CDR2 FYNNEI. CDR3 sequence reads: CASRVAEAQETQYF. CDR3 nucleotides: TGTGCCAGCAGAGTAGCGGAAGCCCAAGAGACCCAGTACTTC. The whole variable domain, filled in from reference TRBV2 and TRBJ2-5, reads EPEVTQTPSHQVTQMGQEVILRCVPISNHLYFYWYRQILGQKVEFLVSFYNNEISEKSEIFDDQFSVERPDGSNFTLKIRSTKLEDSAMYFCASRVAEAQETQYFGPGTRLLVL.

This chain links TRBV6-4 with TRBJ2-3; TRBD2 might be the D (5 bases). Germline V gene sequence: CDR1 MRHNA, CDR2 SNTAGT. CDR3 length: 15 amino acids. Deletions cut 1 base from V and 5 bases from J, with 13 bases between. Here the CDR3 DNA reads TGTGCCAGCAGTGACTTCCTCACCGGGGTAGATACGCAGTATTTT. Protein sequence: CASSDFLTGVDTQYF.

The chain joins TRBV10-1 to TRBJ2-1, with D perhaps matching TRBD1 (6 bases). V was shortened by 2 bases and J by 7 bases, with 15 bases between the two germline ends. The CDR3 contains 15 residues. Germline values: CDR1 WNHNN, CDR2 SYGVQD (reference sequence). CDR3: CASSEATGMGNEQFF. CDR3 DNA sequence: TGCGCCAGCAGTGAGGCCACAGGGATGGGTAATGAGCAGTTCTTC.

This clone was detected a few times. The CDR3, as DNA: TGTGCCAGCATCGTACAGAAGTCTTTCTTT. It codes for CASIVQKSFF. The chain couples TRBV2 to TRBJ1-1; D is undetermined. Per the germline V gene, CDR1 is SNHLY and CDR2 is FYNNEI. CDR3 size: 10 residues. The V gene lost 7 bases and the J gene lost 12 bases, with 12 bases spanning the gap.

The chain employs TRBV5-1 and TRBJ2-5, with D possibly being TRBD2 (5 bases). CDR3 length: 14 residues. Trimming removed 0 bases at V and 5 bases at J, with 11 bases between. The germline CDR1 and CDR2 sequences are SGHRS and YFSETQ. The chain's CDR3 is CASSLARRRETQYF. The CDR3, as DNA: TGCGCCAGCAGCTTGGCGAGGAGGCGGGAGACCCAGTACTTC.

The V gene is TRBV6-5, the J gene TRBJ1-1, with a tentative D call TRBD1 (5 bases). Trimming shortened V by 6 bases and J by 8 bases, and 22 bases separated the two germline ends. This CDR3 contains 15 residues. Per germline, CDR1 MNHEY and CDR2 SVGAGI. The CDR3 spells CASSFSSGTPVEAFF. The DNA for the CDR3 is TGTGCCAGCAGCTTTTCTTCCGGGACCCCAGTGGAAGCTTTCTTT.

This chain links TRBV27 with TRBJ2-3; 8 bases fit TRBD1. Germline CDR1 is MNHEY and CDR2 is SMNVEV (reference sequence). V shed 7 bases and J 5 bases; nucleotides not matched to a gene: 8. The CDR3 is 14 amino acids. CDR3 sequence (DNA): TGTGCCAGCACAGGCAGGGGGCATTTAGATACGCAGTATTTT. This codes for CASTGRGHLDTQYF.

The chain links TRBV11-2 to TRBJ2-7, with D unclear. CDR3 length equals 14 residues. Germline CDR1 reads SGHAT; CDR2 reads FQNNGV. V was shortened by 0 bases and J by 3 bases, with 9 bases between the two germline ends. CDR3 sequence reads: CASSLDPQSYEQYF. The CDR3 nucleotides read TGTGCCAGCAGCTTAGATCCCCAGAGCTACGAGCAGTACTTC.

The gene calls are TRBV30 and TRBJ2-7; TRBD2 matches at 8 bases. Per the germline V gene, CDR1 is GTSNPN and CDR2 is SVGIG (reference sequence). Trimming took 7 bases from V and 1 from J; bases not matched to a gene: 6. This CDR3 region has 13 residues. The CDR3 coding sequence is TGTGCCTTGAAGCGGGAGAAATCCTACGAGCAGTACTTC. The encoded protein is CALKREKSYEQYF.

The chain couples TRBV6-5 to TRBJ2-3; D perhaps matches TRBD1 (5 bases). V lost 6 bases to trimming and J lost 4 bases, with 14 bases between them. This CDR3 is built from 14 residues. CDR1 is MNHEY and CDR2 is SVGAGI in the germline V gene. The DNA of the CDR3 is TGTGCCAGCAGCTCAAGTAGGGGCGCAGATACGCAGTATTTT. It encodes CASSSSRGADTQYF.

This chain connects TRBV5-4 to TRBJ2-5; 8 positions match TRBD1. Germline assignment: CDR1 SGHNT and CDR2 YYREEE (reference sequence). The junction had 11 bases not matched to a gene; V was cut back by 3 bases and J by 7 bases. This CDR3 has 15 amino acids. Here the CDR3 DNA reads TGTGCCAGCAGCTCCGGGACAGGTCCGCCAGGGACCCAGTACTTC. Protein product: CASSSGTGPPGTQYF.

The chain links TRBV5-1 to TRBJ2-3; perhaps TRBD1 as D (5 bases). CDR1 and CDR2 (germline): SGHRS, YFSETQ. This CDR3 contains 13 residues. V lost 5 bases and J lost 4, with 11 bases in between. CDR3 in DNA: TGCGCCAGCAGTCTGGGGCTATCAGATACGCAGTATTTT. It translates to CASSLGLSDTQYF.